The 21 T cell receptor beta chains reported below all come from one sample, sequenced in a study of blood T cell repertoires in COVID-19. Only in-frame clones appear in the TCRdb table, and some are missing; sequencing was by immunoSEQ multiplex PCR. The table records about 310,000 clones, roughly 86% of them present only once. The material sequenced was PBMCs or T cells enriched from blood (not recorded which). These receptors were obtained from a woman aged 25-40 years who had recovered from COVID-19.

The chain recombines TRBV4-1 with TRBJ1-4; maybe TRBD1 (5 bases). This CDR3 contains 14 residues. Trimming took 1 base from V and 8 from J, leaving 11 bases between them. Looked up from germline, CDR1 is MGHRA and CDR2 is YSYEKL. The CDR3 loop reads CASSQGPDTEKLFF. The CDR3 DNA reads as TGCGCCAGCAGCCAAGGTCCGGACACCGAAAAACTGTTTTTT.

The J gene is TRBJ1-5, the V gene TRBV6-5; D is perhaps TRBD1 (5 bases). The CDR3 is made up of 14 amino acids. V lost 6 bases and J 2 bases, leaving 11 bases between the germline ends. Germline lookup yields CDR1 MNHEY and CDR2 SVGAGI. The CDR3 reads CASRGSGGNQPQHF. For the CDR3, the DNA is TGTGCCAGCAGAGGGTCGGGGGGCAATCAGCCCCAGCATTTT.

The chain joins TRBV28 to TRBJ1-2, with TRBD1 as a possible D gene (6 bases). Germline CDR1 reads MDHEN; CDR2 reads SYDVKM. Trimming cost V 4 bases and J 4 bases, with 16 bases left between them. This CDR3 region has 15 residues. The CDR3 sequence: CASSSPLDRFYGYTF. DNA for the CDR3: TGTGCCAGCAGTTCCCCTTTGGACAGATTCTATGGCTACACCTTC.

The V call is TRBV13, the J call TRBJ2-2, with no clear D. This CDR3 contains 15 residues. V was clipped by 2 bases and J by 4 bases, with 11 bases between them. Germline lookup yields CDR1 PRHDT and CDR2 FYEKMQ (reference sequence). The DNA of the CDR3 is TGTGCCAGCAGCTTACCAAGCGAGCGCACCGGGGAGCTGTTTTTT. Residues: CASSLPSERTGELFF.

The gene calls are TRBV27 and TRBJ1-4, with 7 bases fitting TRBD1. CDR1 and CDR2 from the germline V gene are MNHEY and SMNVEV (reference sequence). V shed 5 bases and J 7 bases; nucleotides not matched to a gene: 13. The CDR3 runs 16 residues. Here the CDR3 DNA reads TGTGCCAGCAGTGCGACAAGGACAGGACCGCCTGAAAAACTGTTTTTT. Protein sequence: CASSATRTGPPEKLFF.

V and J are TRBV4-1 and TRBJ2-2, with 8 bases lining up with TRBD1. V lost 4 bases, J lost 6 bases, and 4 bases stayed unmatched. CDR3 length: 14 amino acids. Germline loops: CDR1 MGHRA, CDR2 YSYEKL. As DNA, the CDR3 is TGCGCCAGCAGCCCGGGACAGGTCCCCGGGGAGCTGTTTTTT. Translated, it gives CASSPGQVPGELFF.

There are a few counts of this clone. The rearrangement links TRBV11-3 to TRBJ1-2; 10 bases agree with TRBD1. Losses at the gene ends were 4 bases for V and 2 bases for J; bases not matched to a gene: 10. CDR3 size: 17 residues. Germline loops: CDR1 SGHNT, CDR2 YENEEA. CDR3 protein: CASSSNVPGQGNYGYTF. The CDR3 DNA follows: TGTGCCAGCAGCTCAAACGTCCCGGGACAGGGGAACTATGGCTACACCTTC.

V and J are TRBV23-1 and TRBJ2-7; D possibly corresponds to TRBD2 (5 bases). Being an ORF, TRBV23-1 has a function that is uncertain. This CDR3 is 16 amino acids long. Trimming took 4 bases from V and 2 from J, leaving 18 bases between them. CDR3 amino acids: CASSRVGIPVAYEQYF. CDR3 DNA: TGCGCCAGCAGTCGCGTCGGGATCCCCGTGGCCTACGAGCAGTACTTC.

A few counts support this clone. V is TRBV30 and J is TRBJ1-1; D is uncertain. The V and J ends lost 3 bases and 3 bases respectively, with 17 bases between them. Germline-derived CDR1 and CDR2 are GTSNPN and SVGIG (reference sequence). CDR3 size: 15 residues. CDR3 nucleotides: TGTGCCTGGAGGAAGATTGAGGGTTGGGACACTGAAGCTTTCTTT. It encodes CAWRKIEGWDTEAFF. Filled out from reference TRBV30 and TRBJ1-1, the complete variable domain reads SQTIHQWPATLVQPVGSPLSLECTVEGTSNPNLYWYRQAAGRGLQLLFYSVGIGQISSEVPQNLSASRPQDRQFILSSKKLLLSDSGFYLCAWRKIEGWDTEAFFGQGTRLTVV.

This clone was detected once. The chain couples TRBV2 to TRBJ1-1; D might be TRBD1 (5 bases). This CDR3 has 14 amino acids. CDR1 is SNHLY and CDR2 is FYNNEI in the germline V gene. V shed 2 bases and J shed 4 bases, with 11 bases lying between them. CDR3 in DNA: TGTGCCAGCAGTGAACGGGGGACGGGCACTGAAGCTTTCTTT. This translates into CASSERGTGTEAFF.

The V gene is TRBV29-1, the J gene TRBJ2-1, with 9 positions matching TRBD1. V gave up 7 bases and J gave up 3 bases; unmatched junction bases: 4. From germline, CDR1 is SQVTM and CDR2 ANQGSEA. The CDR3 extends over 13 amino acids. CDR3 coding DNA: TGCAGCGCGCCGGGACAGGGCTACAATGAGCAGTTCTTC. Amino acid sequence: CSAPGQGYNEQFF.

The J gene is TRBJ2-6, the V gene TRBV9, with a possible D match to TRBD2 (6 bases). Per germline, CDR1 SGDLS and CDR2 YYNGEE. This CDR3 comprises 17 residues. V was trimmed by 0 bases and J by 0 bases, leaving 10 bases between them. The CDR3 region has the DNA TGTGCCAGCAGCGTAGCTCACGGGAGCTCTGGGGCCAACGTCCTGACTTTC. It codes for CASSVAHGSSGANVLTF.

This clone showed up just once. The rearrangement links TRBV30 to TRBJ1-5, with D perhaps TRBD1 (5 bases). Trimming removed 4 bases at V and 5 bases at J, with 12 bases between. This CDR3 is built from 13 residues. The germline gives CDR1 GTSNPN, CDR2 SVGIG (reference sequence). The CDR3 DNA sequence: TGTGCCTGGACGCAGGGAAACTATCAGCCCCAGCATTTT. Its translation is CAWTQGNYQPQHF.

This clone has only one observation. This chain joins TRBV11-3 and TRBJ2-1; 7 nucleotides line up with TRBD2. The V gene's germline CDR1 is SGHNT and CDR2 YENEEA. This CDR3 contains 17 residues. With V trimmed by 1 base and J by 9 bases, 15 bases remained unmatched. This chain's CDR3 is CASSLGGPGGSNLEQFF. CDR3 sequence (DNA): TGTGCCAGCAGCTTAGGTGGGCCCGGCGGGAGTAATCTTGAGCAGTTCTTC.

V usage is TRBV6-5 and J usage is TRBJ1-1; D ambiguous. Deletions cut 4 bases from V and 7 bases from J, with 10 bases between. CDR1 is MNHEY, CDR2 SVGAGI, per germline. This CDR3 has 12 amino acids. The CDR3 here is CASSSREDEAFF. CDR3 sequence (DNA): TGTGCCAGCAGTTCACGAGAAGATGAAGCTTTCTTT.

The chain is built from TRBV5-6 and TRBJ2-2, with 7 bases identical to TRBD2. Unmatched junction bases numbered 9, after V lost 0 bases and J lost 4 bases. Germline CDR1 reads SGHDT; CDR2 reads YYEEEE. The CDR3 length is 17 residues. CDR3 bases: TGTGCCAGCAGCTTGGGACTAGCAGTATTAGGCACCGGGGAGCTGTTTTTT. Amino acids: CASSLGLAVLGTGELFF.

The chain carries TRBV6-1 and TRBJ2-5; 7 bases map to TRBD1. CDR1 and CDR2 from the germline V gene are MNHNS and SASEGT. The CDR3 is made up of 14 amino acids. The V segment lost 3 bases and the J segment 5 bases; nucleotides outside the gene matches: 6. The CDR3 protein is CASSEAGTAETQYF. As DNA, the CDR3 is TGTGCCAGCAGTGAGGCCGGGACAGCCGAGACCCAGTACTTC.

CDR3 DNA: TGTGCCAGCAGAACGGGACTAGCGGGAGGGCAAGGTGACGAGCAGTACTTC. This codes for CASRTGLAGGQGDEQYF. This chain connects TRBV28 to TRBJ2-7; 16 bases are a match to TRBD2. The length of the CDR3 is 17 residues. V was clipped by 6 bases and J by 5 bases; unmatched bases: 10. CDR1 and CDR2 (germline): MDHEN, SYDVKM.

Turning to this clone: Distinct nucleotide sequences in the sample also encode this CDR3. This chain links TRBV29-1 with TRBJ1-2, with D possibly matching TRBD1 (5 bases). The length of the CDR3 is 12 residues. CDR1 is SQVTM and CDR2 is ANQGSEA in the germline V gene. V was pared by 6 bases and J by 4 bases, with 12 bases between. The CDR3 sequence: CSVDRQSYGYTF. In DNA form, the CDR3 reads TGCAGCGTCGACCGACAGTCCTATGGCTACACCTTC.

J is TRBJ2-3 and V is TRBV2, with D possibly being TRBD1 (5 bases). The germline CDR1 and CDR2 sequences are SNHLY and FYNNEI. Trimming shortened V by 7 bases and J by 0 bases, and 11 bases separated the two germline ends. This CDR3 is built from 14 residues. Written as DNA, the CDR3 is TGTGCCAGCAAAGACAGTACAAGCACAGATACGCAGTATTTT. It is translated as CASKDSTSTDTQYF.

The V call is TRBV24-1, the J call TRBJ2-3; 7 bases are a match to TRBD2. Germline assignment: CDR1 KGHDR and CDR2 SFDVKD. The CDR3 spans 14 residues. Trimming cost V 4 bases and J 4 bases; bases outside gene matches: 4. CDR3 region: CATSDPRGADTQYF. CDR3 bases: TGTGCCACCAGTGACCCCCGGGGGGCAGATACGCAGTATTTT.